This TCR beta chain was sequenced during a study of shared clonotypes between healthy human individuals. Naive CD8 cells, CD45RO-negative and positively selected for CCR7, excluded terminally differentiated effector memory CD45RA+ cells. Donation came from healthy HIV-negative adults that had no recent acute infections or vaccinations. Researchers ran the assay at a deep level. Profiling relied on immunoSEQ multiplex PCR, and the TCRdb table lists in-frame clones only, not all of them. The table lists about 820,000 clones, about 92% of them singletons. Concerning this clone: Its antigen is not known. A much larger clone lies a single base off, so this may be a read error.

Overall study results and limits: Non-shared clonotypes had lower generation probabilities than clonotypes shared by all four sorted-subset donors.

Germline V gene lookup returns CDR1 SGHAT and CDR2 FQNNGV. The CDR3 runs 13 residues. V gene TRBV11-2 combines with J gene TRBJ1-2; D unclear. Material for sequencing was naive CD8+ T cells sorted from blood. The source of this sequence is a man aged 25 to 40 in good health. The CDR3 nucleotides read TGTGCCAGCAGCTCGGACCCTAACTATGACTACACCTTC. Encoded protein: CASSSDPNYDYTF. The full variable domain, completed using reference TRBV11-2 and TRBJ1-2, is EAGVAQSPRYKIIEKRQSVAFWCNPISGHATLYWYQQILGQGPKLLIQFQNNGVVDDSQLPKDRFSAERLKGVDSTLKIQPAKLEDSAVYLCASSSDPNYDYTFGSGTRLTVV.